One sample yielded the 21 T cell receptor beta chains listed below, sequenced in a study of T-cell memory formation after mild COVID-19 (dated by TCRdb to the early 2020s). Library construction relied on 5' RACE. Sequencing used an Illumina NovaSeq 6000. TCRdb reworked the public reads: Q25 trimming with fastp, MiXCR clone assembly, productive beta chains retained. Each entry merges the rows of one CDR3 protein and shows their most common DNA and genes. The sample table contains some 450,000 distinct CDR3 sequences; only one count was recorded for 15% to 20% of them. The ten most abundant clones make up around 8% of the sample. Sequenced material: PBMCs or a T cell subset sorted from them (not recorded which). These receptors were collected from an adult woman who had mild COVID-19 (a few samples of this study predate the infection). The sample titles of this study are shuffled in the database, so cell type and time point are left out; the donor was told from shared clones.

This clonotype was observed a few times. This CDR3 is CASSQEWRFSNQPQHF. The CDR3 region has the DNA TGTGCCAGCAGCCAAGAGTGGAGGTTTAGCAATCAGCCCCAGCATTTT. V and J are TRBV4-2 and TRBJ1-5; D unresolved. Germline CDR1 and CDR2: LGHNA and YNFKEQ. CDR3 length: 16 amino acids. The V end lost 0 bases, the J end lost 0 bases, and 9 bases lay between the germline ends.

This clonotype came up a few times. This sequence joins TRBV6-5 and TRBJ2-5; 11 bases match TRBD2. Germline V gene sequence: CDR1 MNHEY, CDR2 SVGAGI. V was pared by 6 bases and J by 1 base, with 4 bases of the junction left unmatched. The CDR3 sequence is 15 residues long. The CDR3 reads CASSAGTSGQETQYF. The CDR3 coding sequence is TGTGCCAGCAGCGCCGGGACTAGCGGCCAAGAGACCCAGTACTTC.

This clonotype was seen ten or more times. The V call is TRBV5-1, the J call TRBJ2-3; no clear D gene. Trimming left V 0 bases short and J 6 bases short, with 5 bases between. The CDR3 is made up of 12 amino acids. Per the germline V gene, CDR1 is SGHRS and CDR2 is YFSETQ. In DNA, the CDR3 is TGCGCCAGCAGCTTGGACGCTGATACGCAGTATTTT. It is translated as CASSLDADTQYF.

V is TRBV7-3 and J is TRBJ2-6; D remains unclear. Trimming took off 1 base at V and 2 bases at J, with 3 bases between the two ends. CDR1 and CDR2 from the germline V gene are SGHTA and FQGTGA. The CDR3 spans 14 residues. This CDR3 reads CASSLNPGANVLTF. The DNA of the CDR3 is TGTGCCAGCAGCTTAAATCCTGGGGCCAACGTCCTGACTTTC.

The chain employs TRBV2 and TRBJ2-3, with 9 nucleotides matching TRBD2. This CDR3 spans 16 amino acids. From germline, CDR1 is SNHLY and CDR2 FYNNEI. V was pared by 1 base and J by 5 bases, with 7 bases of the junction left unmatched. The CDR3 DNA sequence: TGTGCCAGCAGTGAAGGGAATAGCGGGAGTGTAGATACGCAGTATTTT. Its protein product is CASSEGNSGSVDTQYF. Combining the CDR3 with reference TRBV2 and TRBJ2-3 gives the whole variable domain EPEVTQTPSHQVTQMGQEVILRCVPISNHLYFYWYRQILGQKVEFLVSFYNNEISEKSEIFDDQFSVERPDGSNFTLKIRSTKLEDSAMYFCASSEGNSGSVDTQYFGPGTRLTVL.

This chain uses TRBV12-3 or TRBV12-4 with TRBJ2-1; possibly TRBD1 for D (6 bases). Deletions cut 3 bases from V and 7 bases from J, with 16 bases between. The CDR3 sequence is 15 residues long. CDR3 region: CASSLGHPLGNEQFF. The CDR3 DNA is TGTGCCAGCAGTTTGGGACACCCCCTAGGGAATGAGCAGTTCTTC.

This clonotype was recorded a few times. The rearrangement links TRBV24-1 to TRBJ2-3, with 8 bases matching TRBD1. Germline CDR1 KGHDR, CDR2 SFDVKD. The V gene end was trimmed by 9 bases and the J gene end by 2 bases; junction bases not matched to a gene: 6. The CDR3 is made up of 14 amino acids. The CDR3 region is CATGRDRNTDTQYF. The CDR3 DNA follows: TGTGCCACCGGTCGGGACAGGAACACAGATACGCAGTATTTT.

This chain's CDR3 is CASSLALGTGTTDTQYF. The CDR3 bases are TGCGCCAGCAGCTTGGCCCTCGGTACAGGAACCACAGATACGCAGTATTTT. The rearrangement links TRBV5-1 to TRBJ2-3; possibly TRBD1 for D (5 bases). The CDR3 runs to 17 residues. Trimming removed 0 bases from V and 2 bases from J, with 16 bases in between. Per the germline V gene, CDR1 is SGHRS and CDR2 is YFSETQ.

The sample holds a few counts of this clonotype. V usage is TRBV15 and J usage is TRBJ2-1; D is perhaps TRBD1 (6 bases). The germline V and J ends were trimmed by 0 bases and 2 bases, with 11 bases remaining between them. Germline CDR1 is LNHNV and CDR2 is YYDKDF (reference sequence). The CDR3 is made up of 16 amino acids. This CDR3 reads CATSRDTRQAYNEQFF. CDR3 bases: TGTGCCACCAGCAGAGATACGAGACAGGCCTACAATGAGCAGTTCTTC.

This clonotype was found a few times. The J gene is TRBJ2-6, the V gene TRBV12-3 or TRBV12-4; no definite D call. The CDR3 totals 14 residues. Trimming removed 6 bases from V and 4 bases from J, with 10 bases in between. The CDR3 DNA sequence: TGTGCCAGCAGCGGTTACTCAGGGGCCAACGTCCTGACTTTC. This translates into CASSGYSGANVLTF.

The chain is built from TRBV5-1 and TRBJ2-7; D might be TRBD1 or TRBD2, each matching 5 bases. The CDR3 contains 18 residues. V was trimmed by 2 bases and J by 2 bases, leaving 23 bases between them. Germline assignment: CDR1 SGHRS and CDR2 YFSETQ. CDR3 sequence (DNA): TGCGCCAGCAGCTTCTCCCGGGACCCCAAAGGGGCGACCTACGAGCAGTACTTC. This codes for CASSFSRDPKGATYEQYF.

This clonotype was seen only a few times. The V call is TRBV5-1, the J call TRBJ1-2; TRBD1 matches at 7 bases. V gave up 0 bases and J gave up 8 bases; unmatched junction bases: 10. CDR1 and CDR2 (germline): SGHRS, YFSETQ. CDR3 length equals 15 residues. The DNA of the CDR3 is TGCGCCAGCAGCTTGGCCGCGGGACAGCCTAGCGGCTACACCTTC. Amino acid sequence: CASSLAAGQPSGYTF.

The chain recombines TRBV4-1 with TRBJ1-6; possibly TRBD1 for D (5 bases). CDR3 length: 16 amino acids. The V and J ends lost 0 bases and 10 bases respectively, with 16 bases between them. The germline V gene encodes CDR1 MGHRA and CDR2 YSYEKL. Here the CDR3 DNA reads TGCGCCAGCAGCCAAGATACATCGGGACTGTTGTCACCCCTCCACTTT. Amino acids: CASSQDTSGLLSPLHF.

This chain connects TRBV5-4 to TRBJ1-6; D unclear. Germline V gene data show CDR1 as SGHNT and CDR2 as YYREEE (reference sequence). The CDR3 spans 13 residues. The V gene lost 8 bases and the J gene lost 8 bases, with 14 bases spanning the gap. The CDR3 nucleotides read TGTGCCAGTACGACGCAAAAGGATTCACCCCTCCACTTT. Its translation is CASTTQKDSPLHF. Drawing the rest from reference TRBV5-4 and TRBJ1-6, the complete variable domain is ETGVTQSPTHLIKTRGQQVTLRCSSQSGHNTVSWYQQALGQGPQFIFQYYREEENGRGNFPPRFSGLQFPNYSSELNVNALELDDSALYLCASTTQKDSPLHFGNGTRLTVT.

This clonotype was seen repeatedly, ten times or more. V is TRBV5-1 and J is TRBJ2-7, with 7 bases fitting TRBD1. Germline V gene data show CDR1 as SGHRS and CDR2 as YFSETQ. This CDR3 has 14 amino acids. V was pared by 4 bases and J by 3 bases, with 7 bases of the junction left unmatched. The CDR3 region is CASSTGQVNYEQYF. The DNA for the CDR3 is TGCGCCAGCAGCACAGGACAGGTGAACTACGAGCAGTACTTC.

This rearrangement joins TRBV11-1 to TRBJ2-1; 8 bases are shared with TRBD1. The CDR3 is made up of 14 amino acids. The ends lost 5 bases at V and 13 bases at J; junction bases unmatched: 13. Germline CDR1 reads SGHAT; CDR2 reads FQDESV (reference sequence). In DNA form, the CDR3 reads TGTGCCAGCAGCCCCAACTCGGGACAGGCGGTACAGTTCTTC. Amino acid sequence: CASSPNSGQAVQFF.

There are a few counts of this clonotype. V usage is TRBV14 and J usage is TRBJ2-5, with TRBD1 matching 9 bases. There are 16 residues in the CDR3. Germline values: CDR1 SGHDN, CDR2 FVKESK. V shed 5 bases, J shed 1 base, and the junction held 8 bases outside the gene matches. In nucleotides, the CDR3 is TGTGCCAGCAGCAAATCCGGGACAGGGATCCAAGAGACCCAGTACTTC. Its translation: CASSKSGTGIQETQYF.

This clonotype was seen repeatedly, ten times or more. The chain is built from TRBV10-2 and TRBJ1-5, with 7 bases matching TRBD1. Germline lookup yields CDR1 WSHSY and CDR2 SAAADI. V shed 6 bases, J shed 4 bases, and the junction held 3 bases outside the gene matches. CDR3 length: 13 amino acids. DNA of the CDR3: TGCGCCAGCAGCGCGGACAGGAATCAGCCCCAGCATTTT. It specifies CASSADRNQPQHF.

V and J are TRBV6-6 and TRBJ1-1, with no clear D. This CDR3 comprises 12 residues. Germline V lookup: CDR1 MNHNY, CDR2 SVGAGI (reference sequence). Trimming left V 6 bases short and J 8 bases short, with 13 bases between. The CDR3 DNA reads TGTGCCAGCAGCCAGATACAGCTCGAAGCTTTCTTT. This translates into CASSQIQLEAFF.

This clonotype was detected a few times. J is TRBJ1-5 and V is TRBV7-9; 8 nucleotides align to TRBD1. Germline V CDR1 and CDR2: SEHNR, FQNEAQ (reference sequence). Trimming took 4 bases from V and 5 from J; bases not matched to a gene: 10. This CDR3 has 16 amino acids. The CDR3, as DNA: TGTGCCAGCAGCTCCTCGGGGCAGGGGGCCTATCAGCCCCAGCATTTT. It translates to CASSSSGQGAYQPQHF.

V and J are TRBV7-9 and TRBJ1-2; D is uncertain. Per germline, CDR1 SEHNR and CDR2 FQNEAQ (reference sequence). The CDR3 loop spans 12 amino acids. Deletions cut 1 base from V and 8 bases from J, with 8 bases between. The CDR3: CASSLGESGYTF. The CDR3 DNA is TGTGCCAGCAGCTTAGGGGAGAGCGGCTACACCTTC.